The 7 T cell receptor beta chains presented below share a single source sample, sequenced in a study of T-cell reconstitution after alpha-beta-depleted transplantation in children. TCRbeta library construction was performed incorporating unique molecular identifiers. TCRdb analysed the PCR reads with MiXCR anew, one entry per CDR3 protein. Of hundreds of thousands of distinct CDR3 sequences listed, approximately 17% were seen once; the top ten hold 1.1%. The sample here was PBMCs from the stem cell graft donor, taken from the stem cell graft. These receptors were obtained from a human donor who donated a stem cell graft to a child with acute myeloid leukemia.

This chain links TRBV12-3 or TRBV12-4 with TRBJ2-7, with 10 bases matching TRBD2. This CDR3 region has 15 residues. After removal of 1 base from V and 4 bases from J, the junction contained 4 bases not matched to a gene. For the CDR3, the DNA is TGTGCCAGCAGTTTAGGGGCTAGCGGGGGTTACGAGCAGTACTTC. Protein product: CASSLGASGGYEQYF.

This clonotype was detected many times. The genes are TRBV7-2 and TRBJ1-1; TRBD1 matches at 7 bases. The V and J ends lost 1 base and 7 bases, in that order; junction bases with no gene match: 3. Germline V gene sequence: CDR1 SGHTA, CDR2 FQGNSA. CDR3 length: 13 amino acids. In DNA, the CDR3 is TGTGCCAGCAGCTTAGAGGGGGCGGATGAAGCTTTCTTT. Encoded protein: CASSLEGADEAFF.

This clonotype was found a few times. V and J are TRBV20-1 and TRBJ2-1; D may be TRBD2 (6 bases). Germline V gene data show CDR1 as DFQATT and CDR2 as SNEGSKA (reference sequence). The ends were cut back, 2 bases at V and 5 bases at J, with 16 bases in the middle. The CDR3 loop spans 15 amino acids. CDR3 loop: CSARRPGVIDNEQFF. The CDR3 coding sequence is TGCAGTGCTAGACGGCCGGGGGTTATTGACAATGAGCAGTTCTTC.

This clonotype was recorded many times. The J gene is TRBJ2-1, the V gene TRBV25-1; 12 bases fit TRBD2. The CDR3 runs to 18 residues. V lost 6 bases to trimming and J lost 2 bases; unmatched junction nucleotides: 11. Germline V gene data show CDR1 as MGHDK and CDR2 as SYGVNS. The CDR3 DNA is TGTGCCAGCAGCGGGAGGCTAGCGGGGGGGTTAACCTACAATGAGCAGTTCTTC. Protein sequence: CASSGRLAGGLTYNEQFF.

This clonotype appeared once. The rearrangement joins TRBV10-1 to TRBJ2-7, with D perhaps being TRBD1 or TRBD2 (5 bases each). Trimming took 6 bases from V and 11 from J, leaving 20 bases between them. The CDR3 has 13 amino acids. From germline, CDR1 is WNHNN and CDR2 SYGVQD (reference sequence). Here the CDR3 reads CASRTITGAGKYV. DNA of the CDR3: TGCGCCAGCAGAACAATAACAGGAGCCGGGAAGTACGTC.

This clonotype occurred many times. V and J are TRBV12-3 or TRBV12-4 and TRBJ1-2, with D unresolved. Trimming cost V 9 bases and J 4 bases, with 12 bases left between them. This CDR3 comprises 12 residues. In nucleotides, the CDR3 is TGTGCCAGTAGCGATGGGATCTATGGCTACACCTTC. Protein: CASSDGIYGYTF.

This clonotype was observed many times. The DNA of the CDR3 is TGTGCCAGCAGCGCTGGACAGACCTACGAGCAGTACTTC. The encoded protein is CASSAGQTYEQYF. This chain links TRBV7-2 with TRBJ2-7, with D possibly being TRBD1 (6 bases). V lost 5 bases, J lost 2 bases, and 10 bases lay in between. CDR3 length: 13 amino acids. Germline V CDR1 and CDR2: SGHTA, FQGNSA.